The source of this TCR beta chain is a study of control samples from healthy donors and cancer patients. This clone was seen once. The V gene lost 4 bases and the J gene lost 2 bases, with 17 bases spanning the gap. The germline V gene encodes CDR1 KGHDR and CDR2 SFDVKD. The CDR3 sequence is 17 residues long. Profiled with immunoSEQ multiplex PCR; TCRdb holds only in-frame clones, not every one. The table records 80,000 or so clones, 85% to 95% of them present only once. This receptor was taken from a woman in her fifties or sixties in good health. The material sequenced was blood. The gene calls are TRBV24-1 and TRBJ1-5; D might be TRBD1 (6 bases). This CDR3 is CATSDPTGFNGNQPQHF. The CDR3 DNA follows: TGTGCCACCAGTGACCCCACAGGGTTTAATGGCAATCAGCCCCAGCATTTT.